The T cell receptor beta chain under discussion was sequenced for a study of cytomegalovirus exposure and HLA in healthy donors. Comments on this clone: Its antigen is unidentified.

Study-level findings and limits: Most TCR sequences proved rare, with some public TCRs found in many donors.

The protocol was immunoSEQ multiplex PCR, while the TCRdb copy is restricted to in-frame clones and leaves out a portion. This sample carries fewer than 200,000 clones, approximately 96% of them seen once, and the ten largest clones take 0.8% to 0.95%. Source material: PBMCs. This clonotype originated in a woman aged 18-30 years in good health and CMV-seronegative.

The CDR3, as DNA: TGTGCCAGCACCCGCTTCCGGACACCAGATACGCAGTATTTT. Translation: CASTRFRTPDTQYF. V gene TRBV7-2 combines with J gene TRBJ2-3; D possibly corresponds to TRBD1 (5 bases). The CDR3 covers 14 residues. Germline V gene data show CDR1 as SGHTA and CDR2 as FQGNSA. V lost 7 bases, J lost 4 bases, and 15 bases lay in between.